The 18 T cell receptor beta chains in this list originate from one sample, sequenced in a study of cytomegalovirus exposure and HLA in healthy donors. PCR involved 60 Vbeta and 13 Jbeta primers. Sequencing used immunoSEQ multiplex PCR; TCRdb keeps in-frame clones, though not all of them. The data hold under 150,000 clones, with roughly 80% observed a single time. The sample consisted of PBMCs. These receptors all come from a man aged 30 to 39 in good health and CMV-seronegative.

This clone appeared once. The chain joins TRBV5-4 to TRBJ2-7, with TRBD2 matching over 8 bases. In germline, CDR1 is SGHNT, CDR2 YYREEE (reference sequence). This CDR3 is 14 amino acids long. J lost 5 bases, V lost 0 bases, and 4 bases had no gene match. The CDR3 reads CASSLVGLDNEQYF. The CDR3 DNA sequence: TGTGCCAGCAGCTTGGTGGGACTAGATAACGAGCAGTACTTC.

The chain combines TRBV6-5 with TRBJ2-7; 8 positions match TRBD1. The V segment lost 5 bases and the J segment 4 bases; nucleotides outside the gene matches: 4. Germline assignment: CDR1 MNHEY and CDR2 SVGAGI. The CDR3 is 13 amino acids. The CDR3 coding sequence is TGTGCCAGCAGTCCGACAGGGGTGTACGAGCAGTACTTC. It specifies CASSPTGVYEQYF.

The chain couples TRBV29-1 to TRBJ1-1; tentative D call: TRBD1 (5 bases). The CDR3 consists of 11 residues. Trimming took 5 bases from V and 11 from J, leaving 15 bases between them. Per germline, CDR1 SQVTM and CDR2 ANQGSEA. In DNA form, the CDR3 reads TGCAGCGTTTTACGGACACCGCGGGCTTTCTTT. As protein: CSVLRTPRAFF.

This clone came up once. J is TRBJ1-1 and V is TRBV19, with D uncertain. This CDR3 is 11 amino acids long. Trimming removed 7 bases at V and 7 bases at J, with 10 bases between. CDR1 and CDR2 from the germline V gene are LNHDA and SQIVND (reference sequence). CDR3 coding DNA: TGTGCCAGTACGGGTGGCGGTGAAGCTTTCTTT. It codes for CASTGGGEAFF.

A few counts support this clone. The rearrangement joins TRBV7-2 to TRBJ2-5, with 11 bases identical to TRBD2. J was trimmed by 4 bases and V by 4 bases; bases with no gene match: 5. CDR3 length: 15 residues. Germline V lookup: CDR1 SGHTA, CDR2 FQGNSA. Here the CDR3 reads CASSYTSGSRETQYF. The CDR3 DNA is TGTGCCAGCAGCTACACTAGCGGGAGTAGAGAGACCCAGTACTTC.

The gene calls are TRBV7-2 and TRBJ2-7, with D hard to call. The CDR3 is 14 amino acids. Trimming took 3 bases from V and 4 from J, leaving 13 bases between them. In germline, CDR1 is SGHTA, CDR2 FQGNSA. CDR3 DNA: TGTGCCAGCAGCTTTCTCGCCGATAGATACGAGCAGTACTTC. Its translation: CASSFLADRYEQYF.

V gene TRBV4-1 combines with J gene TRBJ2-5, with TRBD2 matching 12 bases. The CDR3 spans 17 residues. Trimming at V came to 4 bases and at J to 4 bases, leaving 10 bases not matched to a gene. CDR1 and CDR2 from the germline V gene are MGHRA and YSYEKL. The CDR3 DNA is TGCGCCAGCAGCCCCATCCCCCCTAGCGGGGGGGGAGAGACCCAGTACTTC. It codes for CASSPIPPSGGGETQYF.

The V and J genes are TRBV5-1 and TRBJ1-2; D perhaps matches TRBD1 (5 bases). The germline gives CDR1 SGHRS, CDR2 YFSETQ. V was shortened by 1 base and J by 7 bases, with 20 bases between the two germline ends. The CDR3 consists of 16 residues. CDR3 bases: TGCGCCAGCAGCTTGTCCCCAGGACGAGGGGAGGGTGGCTACACCTTC. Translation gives CASSLSPGRGEGGYTF. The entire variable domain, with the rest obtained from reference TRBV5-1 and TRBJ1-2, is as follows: KAGVTQTPRYLIKTRGQQVTLSCSPISGHRSVSWYQQTPGQGLQFLFEYFSETQRNKGNFPGRFSGRQFSNSRSEMNVSTLELGDSALYLCASSLSPGRGEGGYTFGSGTRLTVV.

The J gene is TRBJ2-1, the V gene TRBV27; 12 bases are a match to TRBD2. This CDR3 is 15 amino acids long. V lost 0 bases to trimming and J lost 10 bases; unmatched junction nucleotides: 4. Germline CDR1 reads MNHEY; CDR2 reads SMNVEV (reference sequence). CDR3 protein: CASSLSLAGGGEQFF. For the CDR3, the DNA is TGTGCCAGCAGTTTATCTCTAGCGGGAGGGGGCGAGCAGTTCTTC.

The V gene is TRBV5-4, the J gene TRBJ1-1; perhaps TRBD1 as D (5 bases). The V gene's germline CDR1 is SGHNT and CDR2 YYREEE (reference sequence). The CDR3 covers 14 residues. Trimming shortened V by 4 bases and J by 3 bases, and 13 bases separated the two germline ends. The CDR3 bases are TGTGCCAGCAGCACAGGAGGGAGATACACTGAAGCTTTCTTT. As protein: CASSTGGRYTEAFF.

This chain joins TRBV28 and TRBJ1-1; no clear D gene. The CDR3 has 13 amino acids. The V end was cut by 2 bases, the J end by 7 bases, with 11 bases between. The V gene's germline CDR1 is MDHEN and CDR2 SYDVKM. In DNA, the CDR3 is TGTGCCAGCAGTTTAACTCCCTCCCTTGAAGCTTTCTTT. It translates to CASSLTPSLEAFF.

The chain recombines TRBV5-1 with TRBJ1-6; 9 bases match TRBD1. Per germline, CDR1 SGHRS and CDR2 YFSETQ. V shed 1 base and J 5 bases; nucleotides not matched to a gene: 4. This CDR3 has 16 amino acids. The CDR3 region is CASSLNRGPDNSPLHF. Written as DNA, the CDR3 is TGCGCCAGCAGCTTGAACAGGGGGCCGGATAATTCACCCCTCCACTTT.

CDR3 DNA sequence: TGCGCCAGCAGCTTGGGGGCCAGCACAGTTGGGGATACGCAGTATTTT. Its translation: CASSLGASTVGDTQYF. The chain links TRBV5-1 to TRBJ2-3; D unclear. Germline CDR1 and CDR2: SGHRS and YFSETQ. The CDR3 is 16 amino acids. V lost 0 bases and J 6 bases, leaving 17 bases between the germline ends. The full variable domain, in which reference TRBV5-1 and TRBJ2-3 provide the parts outside the CDR3, is KAGVTQTPRYLIKTRGQQVTLSCSPISGHRSVSWYQQTPGQGLQFLFEYFSETQRNKGNFPGRFSGRQFSNSRSEMNVSTLELGDSALYLCASSLGASTVGDTQYFGPGTRLTVL.

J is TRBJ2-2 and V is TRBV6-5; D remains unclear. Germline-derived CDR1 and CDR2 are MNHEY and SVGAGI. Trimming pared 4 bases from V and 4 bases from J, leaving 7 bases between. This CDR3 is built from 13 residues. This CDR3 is CASSFKITGELFF. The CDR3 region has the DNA TGTGCCAGCAGTTTCAAAATCACCGGGGAGCTGTTTTTT.

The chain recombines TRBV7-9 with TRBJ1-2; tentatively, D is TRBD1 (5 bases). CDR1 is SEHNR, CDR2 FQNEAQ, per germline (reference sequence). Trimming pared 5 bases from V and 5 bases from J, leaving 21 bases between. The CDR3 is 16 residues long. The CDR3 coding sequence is TGTGCCAGCAGCCGAGTCGCAGGGTTTCTACGGTATGGCTACACCTTC. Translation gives CASSRVAGFLRYGYTF.

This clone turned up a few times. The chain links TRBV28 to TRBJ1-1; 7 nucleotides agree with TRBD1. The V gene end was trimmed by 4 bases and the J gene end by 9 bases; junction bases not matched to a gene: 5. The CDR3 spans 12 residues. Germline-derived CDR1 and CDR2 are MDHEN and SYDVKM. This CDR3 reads CASSSLGQKAFF. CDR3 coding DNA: TGTGCCAGCAGTTCCTTGGGACAGAAAGCTTTCTTT.

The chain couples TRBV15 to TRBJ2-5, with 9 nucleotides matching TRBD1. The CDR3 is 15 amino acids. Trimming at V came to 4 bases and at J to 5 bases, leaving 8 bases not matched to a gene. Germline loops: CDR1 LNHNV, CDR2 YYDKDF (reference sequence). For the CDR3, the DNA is TGTGCCACCAGCACCTACAGGGGGCGAGGGGAGACCCAGTACTTC. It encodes CATSTYRGRGETQYF.

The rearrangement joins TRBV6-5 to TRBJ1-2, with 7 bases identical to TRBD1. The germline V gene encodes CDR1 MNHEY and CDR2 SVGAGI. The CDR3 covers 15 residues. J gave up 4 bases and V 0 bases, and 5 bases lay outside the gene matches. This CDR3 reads CASSYSRQGSYGYTF. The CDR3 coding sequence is TGTGCCAGCAGTTACTCGAGACAGGGTAGCTATGGCTACACCTTC.